One and the same sample provided the 29 T cell receptor beta chains below, sequenced in a study of T-cell reconstitution after alpha-beta-depleted transplantation in children. Researchers prepared the TCRbeta library using unique molecular identifiers, the study reports. TCRdb reprocessed the PCR reads via MiXCR and lists one record per CDR3 protein. This table has a few hundred thousand distinct CDR3 sequences, about a tenth appearing once. Sequencing used PBMCs from the stem cell graft donor, obtained from the stem cell graft. Receptor source: a human donor who donated a stem cell graft to a child with acute lymphoblastic leukemia.

This clonotype was counted between two and nine times. The V and J genes are TRBV2 and TRBJ2-7; no reliable D call. Looked up from germline, CDR1 is SNHLY and CDR2 is FYNNEI. This CDR3 has 13 residues. Trimming took off 6 bases at V and 0 bases at J, with 9 bases between the two ends. CDR3 sequence: CASRGESSYEQYF. CDR3 DNA: TGTGCCAGCAGAGGCGAGAGCTCCTACGAGCAGTACTTC.

This clonotype has only a few counts. The rearrangement links TRBV7-3 to TRBJ1-3; TRBD1 agrees at 7 bases. V trimming: 4 bases; J trimming: 0 bases; junction bases outside the gene matches: 6. CDR3 length equals 16 residues. The germline CDR1 and CDR2 sequences are SGHTA and FQGTGA. In nucleotides, the CDR3 is TGTGCCAGCAGCTCAGGGGGAGCGAGCTCTGGAAACACCATATATTTT. It codes for CASSSGGASSGNTIYF. Full variable domain (rest looked up from reference TRBV7-3 and TRBJ1-3): GAGVSQTPSNKVTEKGKYVELRCDPISGHTALYWYRQSLGQGPEFLIYFQGTGAADDSGLPNDRFFAVRPEGSVSTLKIQRTERGDSAVYLCASSSGGASSGNTIYFGEGSWLTVV.

The sample holds a few counts of this clonotype. The chain couples TRBV15 to TRBJ2-1; D gene uncertain. V lost 3 bases to trimming and J lost 5 bases, with 17 bases between them. There are 16 residues in the CDR3. Germline V lookup: CDR1 LNHNV, CDR2 YYDKDF (reference sequence). CDR3 sequence reads: CATSSPRPEFNNEQFF. The CDR3 nucleotides are TGTGCCACCAGCAGCCCCCGGCCTGAGTTTAACAATGAGCAGTTCTTC. The complete variable domain, with remaining parts taken from reference TRBV15 and TRBJ2-1, reads DAMVIQNPRYQVTQFGKPVTLSCSQTLNHNVMYWYQQKSSQAPKLLFHYYDKDFNNEADTPDNFQSRRPNTSFCFLDIRSPGLGDTAMYLCATSSPRPEFNNEQFFGPGTRLTVL.

This clonotype was picked up a small number of times. The chain has TRBV6-2 or TRBV6-3 and TRBJ2-7; TRBD1 matches 7 bases. The CDR3 sequence is 13 residues long. J gave up 0 bases and V 8 bases, and 4 bases lay outside the gene matches. Germline CDR1 and CDR2: MNHEY and SVGEGT. The CDR3 sequence is CASLRGFSYEQYF. CDR3 coding DNA: TGTGCCAGCCTCAGGGGGTTCTCCTACGAGCAGTACTTC.

This clonotype has at least ten counts. The rearrangement joins TRBV4-1 to TRBJ2-3, with TRBD2 identical over 14 bases. Germline V gene lookup returns CDR1 MGHRA and CDR2 YSYEKL. The CDR3 runs 17 residues. V trimming: 4 bases; J trimming: 3 bases; junction bases outside the gene matches: 6. The DNA of the CDR3 is TGCGCCAGCAGCCCCCGCCGGACTAGCGGGAGGACAGATACGCAGTATTTT. Residues: CASSPRRTSGRTDTQYF.

This clonotype was picked up many times. The chain joins TRBV5-1 to TRBJ2-3; possible D gene TRBD1, 5 bases. V was shortened by 4 bases and J by 6 bases, with 21 bases between the two germline ends. This CDR3 is built from 16 residues. In germline, CDR1 is SGHRS, CDR2 YFSETQ. The CDR3 DNA reads as TGCGCCAGCAGCCCCCGACAATCGTTAGGGGTCGATACGCAGTATTTT. It codes for CASSPRQSLGVDTQYF.

This clonotype occurred a few times. The chain combines TRBV11-2 with TRBJ2-1; no clear D. Germline-derived CDR1 and CDR2 are SGHAT and FQNNGV. Trimming pared 5 bases from V and 10 bases from J, leaving 15 bases between. There are 13 residues in the CDR3. The CDR3 spells CASSATSAGEQFF. The CDR3 DNA reads as TGTGCCAGCAGCGCTACGTCCGCCGGGGAGCAGTTCTTC.

The chain has TRBV5-1 and TRBJ2-7; TRBD2 matches at 13 bases. The CDR3 is 17 residues long. Germline loops: CDR1 SGHRS, CDR2 YFSETQ. With V trimmed by 4 bases and J by 3 bases, 10 bases remained unmatched. CDR3 in DNA: TGCGCCAGCAGCCTGCTGGGCCGGACTAGCGGGAGCTACGAGCAGTACTTC. Translating gives CASSLLGRTSGSYEQYF. Drawing the rest from reference TRBV5-1 and TRBJ2-7, the complete variable domain is KAGVTQTPRYLIKTRGQQVTLSCSPISGHRSVSWYQQTPGQGLQFLFEYFSETQRNKGNFPGRFSGRQFSNSRSEMNVSTLELGDSALYLCASSLLGRTSGSYEQYFGPGTRLTVT.

DNA of the CDR3: TGTGCCAGCAGCCCCAGGGGTAGCGGGGATCGTTCCTCCTACGAGCAGTACTTC. Translation: CASSPRGSGDRSSYEQYF. V and J are TRBV27 and TRBJ2-7; 8 bases match TRBD2. The CDR3 has 18 amino acids. V was pared by 6 bases and J by 0 bases, with 16 bases of the junction left unmatched. The germline V gene encodes CDR1 MNHEY and CDR2 SMNVEV (reference sequence).

This clonotype was counted many times. The genes are TRBV5-1 and TRBJ1-1; TRBD1 aligns across 8 bases. This CDR3 region has 18 residues. CDR1 and CDR2 (germline): SGHRS, YFSETQ. Losses at the gene ends were 4 bases for V and 0 bases for J; bases not matched to a gene: 14. In DNA, the CDR3 is TGCGCCAGCAGCCCGGACGGGCGGACAGGGCGGATGAACACTGAAGCTTTCTTT. It specifies CASSPDGRTGRMNTEAFF.

This chain uses TRBV7-9 with TRBJ1-4; a possible D gene is TRBD1 (5 bases). V was clipped by 5 bases and J by 8 bases, with 12 bases between them. Germline V gene sequence: CDR1 SEHNR, CDR2 FQNEAQ (reference sequence). This CDR3 is built from 13 residues. CDR3 residues: CASSDQGVEKLFF. In nucleotides, the CDR3 is TGTGCCAGCAGCGATCAGGGTGTCGAAAAACTGTTTTTT.

This clonotype was counted a few times. This chain uses TRBV29-1 with TRBJ1-1; 7 nucleotides agree with TRBD1. V shed 0 bases and J 3 bases; nucleotides not matched to a gene: 4. The germline gives CDR1 SQVTM, CDR2 ANQGSEA. The CDR3 covers 14 residues. This chain's CDR3 is CSVEDEGAYTEAFF. CDR3 DNA: TGCAGCGTTGAAGACGAGGGGGCTTACACTGAAGCTTTCTTT.

For this clonotype: A junction end diverges from the germline sequence, so it may reflect a read error. This chain links TRBV5-1 with TRBJ1-1; D unresolved. The CDR3 is 15 residues long. Germline V gene lookup returns CDR1 SGHRS and CDR2 YFSETQ. Here the CDR3 DNA reads TGCGCCAGCAGTTTGGGTATGACTGATAACACTGAAGCTTTCTTT. Encoded protein: CASSLGMTDNTEAFF.

This clonotype was observed a handful of times. The chain combines TRBV5-1 with TRBJ1-1; a possible D gene is TRBD1 (6 bases). V lost 4 bases, J lost 1 base, and 20 bases lay in between. The CDR3 length is 17 residues. CDR1 SGHRS and CDR2 YFSETQ come from the germline V gene. The CDR3 spells CASSPRGGGPPNTEAFF. CDR3 coding DNA: TGCGCCAGCAGCCCTCGAGGGGGAGGACCCCCGAACACTGAAGCTTTCTTT.

V and J are TRBV7-8 and TRBJ2-1, with D uncertain. CDR1 is SGHVS, CDR2 FQNEAQ, per germline. V was trimmed by 5 bases and J by 4 bases, leaving 9 bases between them. CDR3 size: 13 residues. DNA for the CDR3: TGTGCCAGCAGCCCTGCTAGTTACAATGAGCAGTTCTTC. This codes for CASSPASYNEQFF.

The rearrangement uses TRBV7-3 and TRBJ2-5, with 9 bases that match TRBD2. The ends lost 2 bases at V and 4 bases at J; junction bases unmatched: 5. Per germline, CDR1 SGHTA and CDR2 FQGTGA. This CDR3 spans 15 amino acids. This CDR3 reads CASSLAGGPRETQYF. CDR3 DNA: TGTGCCAGCAGCTTAGCGGGAGGGCCGAGAGAGACCCAGTACTTC.

The chain recombines TRBV2 with TRBJ2-7; the D call may be TRBD1 or TRBD2 (5 bases each). The CDR3 sequence is 15 residues long. Germline V gene data show CDR1 as SNHLY and CDR2 as FYNNEI. Trimming removed 9 bases at V and 2 bases at J, with 20 bases between. This CDR3 reads CARGPQPDTTYEQYF. The CDR3 bases are TGTGCCAGGGGACCACAGCCGGACACGACCTACGAGCAGTACTTC.

The rearrangement joins TRBV20-1 to TRBJ2-7; 10 bases align to TRBD2. V shed 4 bases, J shed 5 bases, and the junction held 11 bases outside the gene matches. The CDR3 totals 15 residues. Germline assignment: CDR1 DFQATT and CDR2 SNEGSKA (reference sequence). CDR3 sequence reads: CSATTPAGGPHEQYF. The CDR3 DNA reads as TGCAGTGCTACGACCCCAGCGGGAGGGCCCCACGAGCAGTACTTC.

As to this clonotype: One junction end disagrees with the germline gene, perhaps due to a read error. This chain links TRBV20-1 with TRBJ2-1; D gene unclear. This CDR3 is built from 11 residues. Germline lookup yields CDR1 DFQATT and CDR2 SNEGSKA (reference sequence). The CDR3 protein is CNATEMDEQFF. CDR3 in DNA: TGCAATGCTACTGAGATGGATGAGCAGTTCTTC.

This chain joins TRBV7-8 and TRBJ2-3; possibly TRBD2 for D (6 bases). Germline V gene data show CDR1 as SGHVS and CDR2 as FQNEAQ. The CDR3 is 16 amino acids. Trimming removed 0 bases from V and 1 base from J, with 11 bases in between. CDR3 nucleotides: TGTGCCAGCAGCTTAGCGGGAGGATACGGCACAGATACGCAGTATTTT. As protein: CASSLAGGYGTDTQYF.

The table lists this clonotype with a few counts. The chain combines TRBV3-1 with TRBJ1-5; D may be TRBD1 (5 bases). Germline V gene lookup returns CDR1 LGHDT and CDR2 YNNKEL (reference sequence). V lost 4 bases and J lost 5, with 18 bases in between. The CDR3 is 16 amino acids. This CDR3 is CASSPYGEAGHQPQHF. The CDR3 DNA sequence: TGTGCCAGCAGCCCTTATGGGGAAGCGGGGCATCAGCCCCAGCATTTT.

This clonotype was found a few times. CDR3 sequence reads: CASSLAGLSTEAFF. CDR3 sequence (DNA): TGTGCCAGCAGCTTAGCAGGGTTGAGCACTGAAGCTTTCTTT. The chain links TRBV7-8 to TRBJ1-1, with D hard to call. In germline, CDR1 is SGHVS, CDR2 FQNEAQ. The V end lost 0 bases, the J end lost 4 bases, and 9 bases lay between the germline ends. This CDR3 has 14 amino acids.

V gene TRBV28 combines with J gene TRBJ2-5; 7 bases are shared with TRBD1. CDR1 is MDHEN, CDR2 SYDVKM, per germline. With V trimmed by 5 bases and J by 4 bases, 10 bases remained unmatched. The CDR3 spans 15 residues. The CDR3 reads CASSPRKGARETQYF. The DNA of the CDR3 is TGTGCCAGCAGTCCTCGAAAGGGGGCTAGAGAGACCCAGTACTTC.

Regarding this clonotype: Without the conserved terminal phenylalanine or tryptophan, this CDR3 likely stems from a read error. In DNA, the CDR3 is TGTGCCAGCACCAGACTAGCGGGCACCCAAGAGACCCAGTACCTC. It codes for CASTRLAGTQETQYL. This chain connects TRBV6-2 or TRBV6-3 to TRBJ2-5; the match to TRBD2 covers 10 bases. The CDR3 is made up of 15 amino acids. Germline loops: CDR1 MNHEY, CDR2 SVGEGT. V dropped 7 bases and J dropped 1; count of bases not matched to a gene: 6.

J is TRBJ2-7 and V is TRBV4-3, with no clear D. The CDR3 is made up of 13 amino acids. Per the germline V gene, CDR1 is LGHNA and CDR2 is YSLEER. V lost 1 base and J 6 bases, leaving 10 bases between the germline ends. CDR3 loop: CASSQGGVTEQYF. The CDR3 DNA sequence: TGCGCCAGCAGCCAAGGTGGGGTCACCGAGCAGTACTTC.

The sample holds many counts of this clonotype. The V call is TRBV12-3 or TRBV12-4, the J call TRBJ2-2; D unclear. This CDR3 is built from 15 residues. V lost 3 bases and J 5 bases, leaving 13 bases between the germline ends. In DNA form, the CDR3 reads TGTGCCAGCAGTTTCCGTGGGCTAGTGACCGGGGAGCTGTTTTTT. Encoded protein: CASSFRGLVTGELFF.

In its sample, this clonotype was seen a few times. This sequence joins TRBV7-9 and TRBJ1-1; tentative D call: TRBD1 (5 bases). The V and J ends lost 1 base and 3 bases respectively, with 9 bases between them. This CDR3 has 14 residues. Germline assignment: CDR1 SEHNR and CDR2 FQNEAQ (reference sequence). In DNA, the CDR3 is TGTGCCAGCAGCTTAGTGGGGCCGGACACTGAAGCTTTCTTT. It translates to CASSLVGPDTEAFF.

The chain recombines TRBV7-9 with TRBJ2-3; 11 nucleotides align to TRBD2. CDR1 is SEHNR, CDR2 FQNEAQ, per germline (reference sequence). CDR3 length: 16 residues. V was pared by 0 bases and J by 5 bases, with 4 bases of the junction left unmatched. In DNA, the CDR3 is TGTGCCAGCAGCTTAGCTAGCGGGAGGGCCAAAGATACGCAGTATTTT. This codes for CASSLASGRAKDTQYF.

The chain is built from TRBV12-3 or TRBV12-4 and TRBJ2-1; 11 bases map to TRBD2. The CDR3 has 15 residues. V shed 6 bases, J shed 6 bases, and the junction held 7 bases outside the gene matches. CDR3 residues: CASSQLAGVPNEQFF. In nucleotides, the CDR3 is TGTGCCAGCAGCCAACTAGCGGGAGTTCCCAATGAGCAGTTCTTC.